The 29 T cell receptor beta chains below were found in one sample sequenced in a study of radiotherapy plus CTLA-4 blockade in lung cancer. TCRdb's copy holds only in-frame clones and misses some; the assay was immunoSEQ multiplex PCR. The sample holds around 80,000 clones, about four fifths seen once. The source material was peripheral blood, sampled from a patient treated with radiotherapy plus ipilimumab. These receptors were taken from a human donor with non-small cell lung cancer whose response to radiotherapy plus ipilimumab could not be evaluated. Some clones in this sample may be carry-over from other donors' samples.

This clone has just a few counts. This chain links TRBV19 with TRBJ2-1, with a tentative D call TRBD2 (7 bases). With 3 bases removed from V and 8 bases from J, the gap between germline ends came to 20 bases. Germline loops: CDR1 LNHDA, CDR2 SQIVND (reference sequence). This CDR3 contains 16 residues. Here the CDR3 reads CASSIGGALSLDEQFF. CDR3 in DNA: TGTGCCAGTAGTATTGGGGGGGCCCTCTCCTTGGATGAGCAGTTCTTC.

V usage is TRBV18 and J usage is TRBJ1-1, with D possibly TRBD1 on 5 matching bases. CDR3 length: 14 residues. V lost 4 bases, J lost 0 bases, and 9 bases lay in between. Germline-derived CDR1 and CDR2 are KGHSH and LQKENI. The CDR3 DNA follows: TGTGCCAGCTCACAACAGGTCCTGAACACTGAAGCTTTCTTT. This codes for CASSQQVLNTEAFF.

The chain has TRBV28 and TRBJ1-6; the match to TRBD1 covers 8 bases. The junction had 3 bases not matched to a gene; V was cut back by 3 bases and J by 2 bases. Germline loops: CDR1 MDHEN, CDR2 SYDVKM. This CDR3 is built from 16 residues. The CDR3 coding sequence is TGTGCCAGCAGTTTTAGGACAGGGCCCTATAATTCACCCCTCCACTTT. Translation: CASSFRTGPYNSPLHF.

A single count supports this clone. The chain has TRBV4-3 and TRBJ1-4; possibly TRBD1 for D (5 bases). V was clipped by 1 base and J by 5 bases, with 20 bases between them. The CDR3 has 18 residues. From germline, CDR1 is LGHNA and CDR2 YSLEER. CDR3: CASSQGGPMTALNEKLFF. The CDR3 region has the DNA TGCGCCAGCAGCCAAGGTGGACCCATGACAGCCTTGAATGAAAAACTGTTTTTT.

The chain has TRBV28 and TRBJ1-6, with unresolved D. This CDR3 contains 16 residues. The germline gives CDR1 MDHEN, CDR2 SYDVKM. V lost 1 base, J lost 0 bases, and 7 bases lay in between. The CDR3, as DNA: TGTGCCAGCAGTTTATTGGGGAGCTCCTATAATTCACCCCTCCACTTT. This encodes CASSLLGSSYNSPLHF.

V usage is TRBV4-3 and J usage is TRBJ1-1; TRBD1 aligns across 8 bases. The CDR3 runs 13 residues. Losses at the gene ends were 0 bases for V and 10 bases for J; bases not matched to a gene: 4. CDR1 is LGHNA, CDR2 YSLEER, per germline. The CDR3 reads CASSQELDRAAFF. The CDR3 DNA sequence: TGCGCCAGCAGCCAAGAGTTGGACAGGGCAGCTTTCTTT.

In DNA, the CDR3 is TGTGCCAGCAGCCAAGACAGATACGAGCAGTACTTC. Amino acids: CASSQDRYEQYF. The chain uses TRBV11-2 and TRBJ2-7; D may be TRBD1 (5 bases). Per the germline V gene, CDR1 is SGHAT and CDR2 is FQNNGV. With 5 bases removed from V and 4 bases from J, the gap between germline ends came to 9 bases. The CDR3 contains 12 residues.

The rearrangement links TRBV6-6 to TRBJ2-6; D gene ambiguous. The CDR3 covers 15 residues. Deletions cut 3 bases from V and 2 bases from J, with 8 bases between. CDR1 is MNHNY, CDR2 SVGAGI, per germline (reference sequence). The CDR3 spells CASSYVGAGANVLTF. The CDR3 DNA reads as TGTGCCAGCAGTTATGTGGGCGCTGGGGCCAACGTCCTGACTTTC.

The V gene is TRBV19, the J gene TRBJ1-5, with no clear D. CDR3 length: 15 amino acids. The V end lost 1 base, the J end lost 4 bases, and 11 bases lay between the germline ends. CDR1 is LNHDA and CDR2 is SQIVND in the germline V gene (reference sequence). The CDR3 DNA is TGTGCCAGTAGTATAGTCCCAGGTTTTAATCAGCCCCAGCATTTT. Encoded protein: CASSIVPGFNQPQHF.

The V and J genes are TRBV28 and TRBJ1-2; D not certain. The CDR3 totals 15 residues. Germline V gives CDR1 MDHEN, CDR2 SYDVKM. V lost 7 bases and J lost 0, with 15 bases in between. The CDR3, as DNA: TGTGCCAGCAAACTGGACTTTTCAGCTAACTATGGCTACACCTTC. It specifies CASKLDFSANYGYTF.

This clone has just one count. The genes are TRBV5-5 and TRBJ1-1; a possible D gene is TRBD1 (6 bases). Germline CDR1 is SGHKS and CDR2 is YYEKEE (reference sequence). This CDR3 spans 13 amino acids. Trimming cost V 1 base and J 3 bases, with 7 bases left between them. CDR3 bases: TGTGCCAGCAGCTTGACAGGGTACACTGAAGCTTTCTTT. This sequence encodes CASSLTGYTEAFF.

The CDR3 coding sequence is TGTGCCAGCAAAGTAGCGGGGTCCTACGAGCAGTACTTC. It yields the protein CASKVAGSYEQYF. This chain joins TRBV6-5 and TRBJ2-7; TRBD2 aligns across 8 bases. With V trimmed by 7 bases and J by 1 base, 3 bases remained unmatched. The length of the CDR3 is 13 residues. CDR1 MNHEY and CDR2 SVGAGI come from the germline V gene.

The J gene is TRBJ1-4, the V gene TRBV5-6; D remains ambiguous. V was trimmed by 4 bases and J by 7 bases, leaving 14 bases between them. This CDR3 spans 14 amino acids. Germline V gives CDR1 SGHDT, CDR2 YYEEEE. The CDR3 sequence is CASSLQRASEKLFF. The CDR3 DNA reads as TGTGCCAGCAGCCTCCAGAGGGCGAGTGAAAAACTGTTTTTT.

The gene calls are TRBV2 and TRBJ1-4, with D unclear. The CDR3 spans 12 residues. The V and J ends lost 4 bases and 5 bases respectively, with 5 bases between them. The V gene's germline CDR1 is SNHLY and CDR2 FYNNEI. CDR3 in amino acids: CASSASNEKLFF. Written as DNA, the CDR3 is TGTGCCAGCAGTGCCTCGAATGAAAAACTGTTTTTT.

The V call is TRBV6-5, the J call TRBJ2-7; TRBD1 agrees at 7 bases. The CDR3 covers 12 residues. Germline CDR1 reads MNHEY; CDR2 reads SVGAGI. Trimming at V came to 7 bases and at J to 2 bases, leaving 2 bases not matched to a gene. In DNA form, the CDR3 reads TGTGCCAGCACGGACAGGCCCTACGAGCAGTACTTC. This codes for CASTDRPYEQYF.

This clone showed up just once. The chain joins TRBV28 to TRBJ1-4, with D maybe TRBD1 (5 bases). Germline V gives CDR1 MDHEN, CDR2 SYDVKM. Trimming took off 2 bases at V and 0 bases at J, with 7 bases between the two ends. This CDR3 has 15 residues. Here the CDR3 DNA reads TGTGCCAGCAGTTTACGGGGGACAACTAATGAAAAACTGTTTTTT. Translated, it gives CASSLRGTTNEKLFF. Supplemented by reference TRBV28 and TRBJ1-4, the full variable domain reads DVKVTQSSRYLVKRTGEKVFLECVQDMDHENMFWYRQDPGLGLRLIYFSYDVKMKEKGDIPEGYSVSREKKERFSLILESASTNQTSMYLCASSLRGTTNEKLFFGSGTQLSVL.

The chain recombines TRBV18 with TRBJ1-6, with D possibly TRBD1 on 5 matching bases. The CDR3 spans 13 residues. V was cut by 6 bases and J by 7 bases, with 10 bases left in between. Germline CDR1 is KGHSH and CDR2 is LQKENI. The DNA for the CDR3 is TGTGCCAGCTCGGGGGGAGGGAATTCACCCCTCCACTTT. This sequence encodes CASSGGGNSPLHF.

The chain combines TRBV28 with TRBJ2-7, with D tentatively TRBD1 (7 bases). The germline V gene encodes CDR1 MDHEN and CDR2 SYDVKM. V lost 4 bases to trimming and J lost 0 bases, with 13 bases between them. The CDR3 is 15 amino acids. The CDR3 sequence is CASSSPGGNSYEQYF. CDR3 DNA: TGTGCCAGCAGTTCTCCAGGGGGGAACTCCTACGAGCAGTACTTC. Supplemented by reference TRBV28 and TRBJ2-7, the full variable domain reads DVKVTQSSRYLVKRTGEKVFLECVQDMDHENMFWYRQDPGLGLRLIYFSYDVKMKEKGDIPEGYSVSREKKERFSLILESASTNQTSMYLCASSSPGGNSYEQYFGPGTRLTVT.

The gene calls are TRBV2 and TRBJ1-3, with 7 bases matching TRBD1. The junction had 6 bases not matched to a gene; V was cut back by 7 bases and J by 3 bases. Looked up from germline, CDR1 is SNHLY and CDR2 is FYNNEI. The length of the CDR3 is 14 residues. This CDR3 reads CASIVGQFGNTIYF. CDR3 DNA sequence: TGTGCCAGCATCGTGGGACAGTTTGGAAACACCATATATTTT.

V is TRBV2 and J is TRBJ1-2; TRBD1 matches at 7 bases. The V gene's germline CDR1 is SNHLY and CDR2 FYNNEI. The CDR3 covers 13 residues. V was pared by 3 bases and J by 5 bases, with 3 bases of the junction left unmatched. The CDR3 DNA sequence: TGTGCCAGCAGTGATCAGGGGGAATATGGCTACACCTTC. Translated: CASSDQGEYGYTF.

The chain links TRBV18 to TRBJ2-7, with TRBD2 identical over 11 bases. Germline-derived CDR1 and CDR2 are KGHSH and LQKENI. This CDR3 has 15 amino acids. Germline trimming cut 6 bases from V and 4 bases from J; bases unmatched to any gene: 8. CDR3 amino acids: CASSPSSGGSYEQYF. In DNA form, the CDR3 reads TGTGCCAGCTCCCCTTCTAGCGGGGGGTCGTACGAGCAGTACTTC.

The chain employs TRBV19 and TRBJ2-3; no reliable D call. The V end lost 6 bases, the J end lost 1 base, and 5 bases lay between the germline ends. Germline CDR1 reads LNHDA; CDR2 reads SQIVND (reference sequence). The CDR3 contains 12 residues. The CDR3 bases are TGTGCCAGTAGGCGGCGCACAGATACGCAGTATTTT. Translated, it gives CASRRRTDTQYF.

This CDR3 reads CASSAEGTSGLSSYNEQFF. In nucleotides, the CDR3 is TGTGCCAGCAGCGCCGAGGGGACTAGCGGGCTTAGCTCCTACAATGAGCAGTTCTTC. The rearrangement links TRBV9 to TRBJ2-1; 12 bases align to TRBD2. This CDR3 is built from 19 residues. Germline V gives CDR1 SGDLS, CDR2 YYNGEE. The J segment lost 0 bases and the V segment lost 3 bases, leaving 10 bases of the junction unmatched. The full variable domain, in which reference TRBV9 and TRBJ2-1 provide the parts outside the CDR3, is DSGVTQTPKHLITATGQRVTLRCSPRSGDLSVYWYQQSLDQGLQFLIQYYNGEERAKGNILERFSAQQFPDLHSELNLSSLELGDSALYFCASSAEGTSGLSSYNEQFFGPGTRLTVL.

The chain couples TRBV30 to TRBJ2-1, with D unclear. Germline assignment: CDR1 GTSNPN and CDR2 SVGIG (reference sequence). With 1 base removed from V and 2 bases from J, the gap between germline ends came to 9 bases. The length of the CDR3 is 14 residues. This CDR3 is CAWSEIRAYNEQFF. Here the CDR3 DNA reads TGTGCCTGGAGTGAAATACGAGCCTACAATGAGCAGTTCTTC.

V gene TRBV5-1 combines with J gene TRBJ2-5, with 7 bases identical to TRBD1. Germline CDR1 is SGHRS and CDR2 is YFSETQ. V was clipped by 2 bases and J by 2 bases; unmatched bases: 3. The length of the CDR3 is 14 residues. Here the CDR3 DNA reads TGCGCCAGCAGCTTACAGGGGAGTCAAGAGACCCAGTACTTC. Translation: CASSLQGSQETQYF.

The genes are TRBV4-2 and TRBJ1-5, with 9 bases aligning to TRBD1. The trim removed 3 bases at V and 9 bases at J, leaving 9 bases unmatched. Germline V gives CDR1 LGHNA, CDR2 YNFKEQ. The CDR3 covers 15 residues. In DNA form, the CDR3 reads TGTGCCAGCAGCCAGGAGGGACAGGGATGGTGGCCCCAGCATTTT. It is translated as CASSQEGQGWWPQHF.

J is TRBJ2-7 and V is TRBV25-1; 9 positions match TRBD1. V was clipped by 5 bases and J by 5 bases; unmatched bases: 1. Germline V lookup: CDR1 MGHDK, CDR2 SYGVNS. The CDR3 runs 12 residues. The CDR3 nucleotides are TGTGCCAGCAGTCGGACAGGGGACGAGCAGTACTTC. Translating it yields CASSRTGDEQYF.

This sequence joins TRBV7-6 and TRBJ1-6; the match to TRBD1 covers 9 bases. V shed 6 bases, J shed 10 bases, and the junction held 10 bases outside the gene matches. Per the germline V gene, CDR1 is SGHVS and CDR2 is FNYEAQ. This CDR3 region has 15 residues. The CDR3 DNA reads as TGTGCCAGCAGAACCGGGGACAGGGTTTCGTCACCCCTCCACTTT. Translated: CASRTGDRVSSPLHF.

Here the CDR3 DNA reads TGTGCCAGCAGCAGGGCTAGCGGGGCCCGAGGGGGCGGGGAGCTGTTTTTT. It is translated as CASSRASGARGGGELFF. This sequence joins TRBV5-4 and TRBJ2-2; 9 bases agree with TRBD2. Per germline, CDR1 SGHNT and CDR2 YYREEE (reference sequence). V lost 4 bases, J lost 7 bases, and 14 bases stayed unmatched. The CDR3 is 17 residues long. Filled out from reference TRBV5-4 and TRBJ2-2, the complete variable domain reads ETGVTQSPTHLIKTRGQQVTLRCSSQSGHNTVSWYQQALGQGPQFIFQYYREEENGRGNFPPRFSGLQFPNYSSELNVNALELDDSALYLCASSRASGARGGGELFFGEGSRLTVL.